Reported below is one TCR beta chain. The source of the sample is a study of T cell changes during pregnancy in multiple sclerosis. Germline lookup yields CDR1 PRHDT and CDR2 FYEKMQ (reference sequence). The CDR3 contains 14 residues. The V and J ends lost 4 bases and 5 bases respectively, with 14 bases between them. Sequencing was performed with immunoSEQ multiplex PCR; in TCRdb, only in-frame clones are kept and a portion is missing. The table has under 65,000 clones, approximately 94% seen once; the top ten hold under 3%. The specimen was CD8+ T cells from peripheral blood mononuclear cells, collected after pregnancy. The J gene is TRBJ2-5, the V gene TRBV13, with D perhaps TRBD1 (7 bases). The clonotype originates from a female donor with multiple sclerosis, enrolled in a pregnancy study. CDR3 sequence reads: CASSSRGAQETQYF. CDR3 DNA: TGTGCCAGCAGCTCCAGGGGGGCCCAGGAGACCCAGTACTTC.